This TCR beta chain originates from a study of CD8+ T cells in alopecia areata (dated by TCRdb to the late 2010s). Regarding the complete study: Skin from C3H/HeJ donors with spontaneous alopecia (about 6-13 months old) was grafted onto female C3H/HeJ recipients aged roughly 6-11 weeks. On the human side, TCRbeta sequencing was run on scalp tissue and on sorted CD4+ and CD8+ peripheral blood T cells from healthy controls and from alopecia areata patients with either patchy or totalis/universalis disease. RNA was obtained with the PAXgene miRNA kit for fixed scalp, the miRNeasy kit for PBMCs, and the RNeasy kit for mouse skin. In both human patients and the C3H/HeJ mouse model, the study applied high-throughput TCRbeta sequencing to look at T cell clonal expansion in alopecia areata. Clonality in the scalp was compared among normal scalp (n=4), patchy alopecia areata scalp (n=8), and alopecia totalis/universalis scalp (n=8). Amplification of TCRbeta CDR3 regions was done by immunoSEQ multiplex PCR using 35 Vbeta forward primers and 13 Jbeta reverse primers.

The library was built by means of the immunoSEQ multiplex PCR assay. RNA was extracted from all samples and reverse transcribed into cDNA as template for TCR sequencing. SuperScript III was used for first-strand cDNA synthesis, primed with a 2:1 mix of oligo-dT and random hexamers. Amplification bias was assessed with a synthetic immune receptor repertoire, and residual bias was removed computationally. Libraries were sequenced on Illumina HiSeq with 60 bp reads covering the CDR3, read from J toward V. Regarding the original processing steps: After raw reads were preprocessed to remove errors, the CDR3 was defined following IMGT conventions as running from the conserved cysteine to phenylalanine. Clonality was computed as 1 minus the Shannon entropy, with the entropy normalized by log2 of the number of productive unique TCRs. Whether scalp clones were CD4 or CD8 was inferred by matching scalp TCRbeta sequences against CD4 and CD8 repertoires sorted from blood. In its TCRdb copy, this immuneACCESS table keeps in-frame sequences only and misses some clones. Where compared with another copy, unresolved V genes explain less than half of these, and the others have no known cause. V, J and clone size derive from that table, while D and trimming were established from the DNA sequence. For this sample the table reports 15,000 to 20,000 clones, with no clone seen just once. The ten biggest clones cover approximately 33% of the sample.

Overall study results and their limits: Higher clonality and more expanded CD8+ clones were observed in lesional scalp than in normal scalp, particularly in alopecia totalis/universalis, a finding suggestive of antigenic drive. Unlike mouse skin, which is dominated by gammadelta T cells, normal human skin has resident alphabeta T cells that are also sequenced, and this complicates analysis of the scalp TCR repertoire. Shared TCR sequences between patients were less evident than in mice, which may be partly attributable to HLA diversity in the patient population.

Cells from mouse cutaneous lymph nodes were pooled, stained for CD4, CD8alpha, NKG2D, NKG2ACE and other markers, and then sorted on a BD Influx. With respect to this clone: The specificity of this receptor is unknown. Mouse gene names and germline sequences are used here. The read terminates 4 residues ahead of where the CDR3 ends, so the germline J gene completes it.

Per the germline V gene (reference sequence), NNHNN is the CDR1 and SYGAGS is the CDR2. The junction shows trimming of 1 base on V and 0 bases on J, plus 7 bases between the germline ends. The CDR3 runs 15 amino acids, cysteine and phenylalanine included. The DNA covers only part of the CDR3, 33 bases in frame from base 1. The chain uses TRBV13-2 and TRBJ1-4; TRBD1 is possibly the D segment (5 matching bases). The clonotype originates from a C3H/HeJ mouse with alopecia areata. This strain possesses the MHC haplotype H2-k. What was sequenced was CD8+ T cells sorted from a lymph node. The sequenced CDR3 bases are TGTGCCAGCGGTGATAGGACATTTTCCAACGAA. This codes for CASGDRTFSNE. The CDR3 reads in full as CASGDRTFSNERLFF.